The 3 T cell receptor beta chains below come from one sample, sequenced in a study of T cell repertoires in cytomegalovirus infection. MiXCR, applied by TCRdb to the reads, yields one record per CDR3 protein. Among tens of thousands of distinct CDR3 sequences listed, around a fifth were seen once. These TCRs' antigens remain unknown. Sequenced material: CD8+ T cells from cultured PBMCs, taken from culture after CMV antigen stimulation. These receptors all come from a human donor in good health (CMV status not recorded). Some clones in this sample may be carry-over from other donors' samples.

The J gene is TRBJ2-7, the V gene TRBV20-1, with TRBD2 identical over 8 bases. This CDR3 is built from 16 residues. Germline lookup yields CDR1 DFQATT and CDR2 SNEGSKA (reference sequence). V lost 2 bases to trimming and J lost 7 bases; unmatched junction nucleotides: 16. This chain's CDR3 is CSARSPAGDLILEQYF. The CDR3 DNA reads TGCAGTGCTAGATCACCAGCGGGAGATCTAATATTGGAGCAGTACTTC.

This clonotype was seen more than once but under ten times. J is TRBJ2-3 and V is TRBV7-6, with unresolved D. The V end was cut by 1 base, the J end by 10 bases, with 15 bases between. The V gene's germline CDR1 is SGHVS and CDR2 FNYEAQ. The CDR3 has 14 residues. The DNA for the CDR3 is TGTGCCAGCAGCTTAGGTGGACCTTACCATGCGCAGTATTTT. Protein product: CASSLGGPYHAQYF. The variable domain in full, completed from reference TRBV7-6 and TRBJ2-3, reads GAGVSQSPRYKVTKRGQDVALRCDPISGHVSLYWYRQALGQGPEFLTYFNYEAQQDKSGLPNDRFSAERPEGSISTLTIQRTEQRDSAMYRCASSLGGPYHAQYFGPGTRLTVL.

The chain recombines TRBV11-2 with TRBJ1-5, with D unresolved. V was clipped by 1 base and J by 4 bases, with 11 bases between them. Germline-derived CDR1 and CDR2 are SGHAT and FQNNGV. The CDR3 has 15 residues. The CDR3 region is CASSLGGSENQPQHF. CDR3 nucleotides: TGTGCCAGCAGCTTAGGAGGGAGCGAGAATCAGCCCCAGCATTTT.